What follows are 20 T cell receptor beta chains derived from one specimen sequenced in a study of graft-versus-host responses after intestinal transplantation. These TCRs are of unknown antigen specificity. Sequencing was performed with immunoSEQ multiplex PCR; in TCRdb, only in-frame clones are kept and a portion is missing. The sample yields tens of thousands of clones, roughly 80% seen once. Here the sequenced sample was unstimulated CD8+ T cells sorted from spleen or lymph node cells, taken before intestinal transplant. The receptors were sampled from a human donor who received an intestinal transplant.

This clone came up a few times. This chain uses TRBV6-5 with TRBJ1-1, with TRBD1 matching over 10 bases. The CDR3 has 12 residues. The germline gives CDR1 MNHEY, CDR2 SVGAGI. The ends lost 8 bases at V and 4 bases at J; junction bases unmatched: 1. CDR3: CASGQGGTEAFF. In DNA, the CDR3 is TGTGCCAGCGGACAGGGGGGCACTGAAGCTTTCTTT.

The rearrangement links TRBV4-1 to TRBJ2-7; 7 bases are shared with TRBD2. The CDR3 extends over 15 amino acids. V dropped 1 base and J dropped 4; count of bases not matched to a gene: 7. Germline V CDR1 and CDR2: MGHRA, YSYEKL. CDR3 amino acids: CASSQGLALGYEQYF. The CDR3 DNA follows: TGCGCCAGCAGCCAAGGACTAGCACTAGGGTACGAGCAGTACTTC.

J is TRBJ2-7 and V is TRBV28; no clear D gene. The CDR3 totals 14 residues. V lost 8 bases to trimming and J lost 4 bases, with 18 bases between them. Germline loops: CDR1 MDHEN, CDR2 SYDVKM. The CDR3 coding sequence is TGTGCCAGCGGACGCCCCTCGACTGCTTACGAGCAGTACTTC. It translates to CASGRPSTAYEQYF.

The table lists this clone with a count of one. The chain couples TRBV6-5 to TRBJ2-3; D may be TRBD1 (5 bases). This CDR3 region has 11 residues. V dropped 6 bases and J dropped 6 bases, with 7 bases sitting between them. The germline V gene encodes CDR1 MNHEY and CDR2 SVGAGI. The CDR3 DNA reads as TGTGCCAGCAGCAAGGGGGATACGCAGTATTTT. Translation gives CASSKGDTQYF.

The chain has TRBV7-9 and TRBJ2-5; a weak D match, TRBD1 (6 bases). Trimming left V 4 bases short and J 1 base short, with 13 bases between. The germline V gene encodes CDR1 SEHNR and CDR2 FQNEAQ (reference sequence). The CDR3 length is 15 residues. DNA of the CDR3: TGTGCCAGCAGCTCGTACAGGGAAACCCAAGAGACCCAGTACTTC. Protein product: CASSSYRETQETQYF.

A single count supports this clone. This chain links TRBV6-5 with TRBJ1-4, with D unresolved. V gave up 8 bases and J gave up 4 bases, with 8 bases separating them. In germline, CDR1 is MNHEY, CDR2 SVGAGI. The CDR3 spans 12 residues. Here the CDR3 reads CASEGDNEKLFF. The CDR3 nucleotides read TGTGCCAGCGAGGGCGATAATGAAAAACTGTTTTTT.

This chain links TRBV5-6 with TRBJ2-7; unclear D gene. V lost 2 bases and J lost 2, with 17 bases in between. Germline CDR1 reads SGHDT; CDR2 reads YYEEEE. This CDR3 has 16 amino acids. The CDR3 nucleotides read TGTGCCAGCAGCTTAACAGCCGGGTCCTCCCCCTACGAGCAGTACTTC. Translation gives CASSLTAGSSPYEQYF.

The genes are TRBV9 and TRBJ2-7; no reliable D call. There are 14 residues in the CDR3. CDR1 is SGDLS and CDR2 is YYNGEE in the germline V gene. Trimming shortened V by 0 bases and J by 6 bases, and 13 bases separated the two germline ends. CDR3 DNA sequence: TGTGCCAGCAGCGTAGCCGGATCAGGTAGCGAGCAGTACTTC. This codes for CASSVAGSGSEQYF.

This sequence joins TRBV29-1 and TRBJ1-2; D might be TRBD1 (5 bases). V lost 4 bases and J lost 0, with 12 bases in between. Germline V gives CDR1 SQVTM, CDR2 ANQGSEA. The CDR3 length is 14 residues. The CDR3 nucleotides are TGCAGCGTTGCTTGGGGGGAGGCTAACTATGGCTACACCTTC. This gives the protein CSVAWGEANYGYTF.

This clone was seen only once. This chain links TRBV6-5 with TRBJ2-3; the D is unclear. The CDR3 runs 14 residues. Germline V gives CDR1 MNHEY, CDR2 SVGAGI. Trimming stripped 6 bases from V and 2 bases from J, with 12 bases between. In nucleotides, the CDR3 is TGTGCCAGCAGACTCCGACACTTCACAGATACGCAGTATTTT. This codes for CASRLRHFTDTQYF.

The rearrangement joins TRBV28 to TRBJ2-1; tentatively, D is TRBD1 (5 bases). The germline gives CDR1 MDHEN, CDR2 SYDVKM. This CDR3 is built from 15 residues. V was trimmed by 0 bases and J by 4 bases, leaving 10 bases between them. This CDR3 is CASSLWTPGYNEQFF. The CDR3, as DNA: TGTGCCAGCAGTTTATGGACCCCAGGGTACAATGAGCAGTTCTTC.

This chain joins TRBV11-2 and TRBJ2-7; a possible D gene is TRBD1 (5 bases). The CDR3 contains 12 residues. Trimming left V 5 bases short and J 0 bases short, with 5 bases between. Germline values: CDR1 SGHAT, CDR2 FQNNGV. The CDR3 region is CASSDSSYEQYF. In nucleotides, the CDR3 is TGTGCCAGCAGCGACAGCTCCTACGAGCAGTACTTC.

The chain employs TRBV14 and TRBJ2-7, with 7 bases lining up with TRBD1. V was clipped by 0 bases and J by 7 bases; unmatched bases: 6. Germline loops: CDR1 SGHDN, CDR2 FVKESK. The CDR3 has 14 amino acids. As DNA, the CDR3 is TGTGCCAGCAGCCAAGAGGACAGGTCGGGGGAGCAGTACTTC. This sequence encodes CASSQEDRSGEQYF.

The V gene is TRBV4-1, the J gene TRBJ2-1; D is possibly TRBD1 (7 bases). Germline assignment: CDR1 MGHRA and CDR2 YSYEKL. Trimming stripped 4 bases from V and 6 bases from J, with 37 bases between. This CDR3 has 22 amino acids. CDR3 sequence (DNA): TGCGCCAGCAGCCTAGGGGGGACAGTGCCTTGGGGCGGGGTTAGGTGGGCCAATGAGCAGTTCTTC. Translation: CASSLGGTVPWGGVRWANEQFF.

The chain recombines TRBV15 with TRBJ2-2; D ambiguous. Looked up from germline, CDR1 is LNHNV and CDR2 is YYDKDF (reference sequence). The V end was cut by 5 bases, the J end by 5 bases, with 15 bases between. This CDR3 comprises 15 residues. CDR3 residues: CATSGPGLETGELFF. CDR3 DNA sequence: TGTGCCACCAGCGGACCGGGTTTGGAGACCGGGGAGCTGTTTTTT.

CDR3 sequence reads: CASSLSLAGPYNEQFF. CDR3 in DNA: TGCGCCAGCAGCTTATCACTAGCGGGCCCCTACAATGAGCAGTTCTTC. The chain employs TRBV5-1 and TRBJ2-1; TRBD2 matches at 9 bases. CDR3 length: 16 amino acids. V was clipped by 2 bases and J by 2 bases; unmatched bases: 5. Germline assignment: CDR1 SGHRS and CDR2 YFSETQ. Using reference TRBV5-1 and TRBJ2-1 for the parts outside the CDR3, the full variable domain is KAGVTQTPRYLIKTRGQQVTLSCSPISGHRSVSWYQQTPGQGLQFLFEYFSETQRNKGNFPGRFSGRQFSNSRSEMNVSTLELGDSALYLCASSLSLAGPYNEQFFGPGTRLTVL.

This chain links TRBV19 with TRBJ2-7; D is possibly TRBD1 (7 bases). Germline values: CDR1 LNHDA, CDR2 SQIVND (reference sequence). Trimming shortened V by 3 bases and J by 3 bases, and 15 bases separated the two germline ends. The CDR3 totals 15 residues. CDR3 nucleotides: TGTGCCAGTAGTATCTTCGGGCAGGGGGGCTACGAGCAGTACTTC. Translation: CASSIFGQGGYEQYF.

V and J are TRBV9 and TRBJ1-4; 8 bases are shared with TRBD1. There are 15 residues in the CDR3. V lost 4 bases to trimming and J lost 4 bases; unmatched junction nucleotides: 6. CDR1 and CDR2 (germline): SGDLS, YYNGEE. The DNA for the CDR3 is TGTGCCAGCAGCCTCGGACAGGGCGGTAATGAAAAACTGTTTTTT. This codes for CASSLGQGGNEKLFF.

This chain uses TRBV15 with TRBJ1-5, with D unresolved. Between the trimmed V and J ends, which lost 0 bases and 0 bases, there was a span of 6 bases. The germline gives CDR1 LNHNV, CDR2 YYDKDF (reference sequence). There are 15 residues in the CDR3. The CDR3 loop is CATSRDAGSNQPQHF. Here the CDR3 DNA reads TGTGCCACCAGCAGAGATGCGGGTAGCAATCAGCCCCAGCATTTT.

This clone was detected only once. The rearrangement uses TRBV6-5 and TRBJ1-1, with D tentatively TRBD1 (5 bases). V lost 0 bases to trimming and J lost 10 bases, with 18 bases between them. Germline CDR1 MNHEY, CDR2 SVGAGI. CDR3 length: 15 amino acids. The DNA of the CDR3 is TGTGCCAGCAGTTACTCGCGGTCGGCAGGGCTGGCAGCTTTCTTT. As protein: CASSYSRSAGLAAFF.